This TCR beta chain was captured in a study of T cells in Graves' hyperthyroidism and ophthalmopathy. Whole-study findings and limits: The model forecast ophthalmopathy, anticipating it by a median roughly 6.5 months before onset.

Every diagnosis used clinical symptoms, serum thyroxine and TRAb, thyroid ultrasound and orbital computed tomography. Amplified TCR beta CDR3 regions came from RNA transcripts. The study used the HTBI primer set for a first-round RT-PCR of the TCR CDR3. TCRdb reprocessed the multiplex PCR reads via MiXCR and lists one record per CDR3 protein. The sample consists of roughly 740,000 distinct CDR3 sequences, roughly 15% of them appearing once. The CDR3 extends over 14 amino acids. V gave up 0 bases and J gave up 6 bases; unmatched junction bases: 4. Looked up from germline, CDR1 is SQVTM and CDR2 is ANQGSEA. This clonotype was recorded at least ten times. No antigen is known for it.

This clonotype originated in a young man with Graves' hyperthyroidism. The sequencing sample was made of blood. The rearrangement joins TRBV29-1 to TRBJ2-7, with TRBD1 identical over 11 bases. The CDR3: CSVEDQDRGREQYF. For the CDR3, the DNA is TGCAGCGTTGAAGATCAGGACAGGGGGCGCGAGCAGTACTTC.